This T cell receptor (beta chain) originates from a study of T cell responses to AZD1222 COVID-19 vaccine. General study points: Increases in Spike-specific TCR breadth and depth were seen after two AZD1222 doses. Spike regions recognized by vaccine-associated CD4 TCRs spanned the protein, led by 160-218 and 743-854.

Comment on this clone: What it recognizes is unknown.

Generated by immunoSEQ multiplex PCR, the TCRdb table keeps only in-frame clones and is missing some. Of 140,000 to 150,000 clones in the sample, roughly 93% were seen once. This CDR3 comprises 15 residues. V dropped 6 bases and J dropped 6; count of bases not matched to a gene: 11. Germline CDR1 LNHDA, CDR2 SQIVND (reference sequence). This chain uses TRBV19 with TRBJ1-2; the match to TRBD1 covers 9 bases. This receptor was taken from an adult who had recovered from COVID-19. Here the sequenced sample was peripheral blood, taken after recovery from COVID-19. CDR3 sequence: CASRVSQGANDGYTF. The CDR3 DNA follows: TGTGCCAGTAGGGTTTCACAGGGGGCGAACGATGGCTACACCTTC.